This T cell receptor beta chain was sequenced in a study of blood T cell repertoires in COVID-19. For the study at large: Acute-phase and convalescent COVID-19 samples originated in the United States, Italy and Spain.

Original processing methods: Researchers report that nucleated cell counts were estimated from reference gene primer amplification. TCRdb's table, derived via immunoSEQ multiplex PCR, lists solely in-frame clones and lacks some. V, J and clone size were drawn from that table, and D and trimming were deduced from the DNA. The repertoire has about 44,000 clones, about 87% of them found once; the top ten carry roughly 1.4%. This CDR3 has 17 amino acids. The germline V and J ends were trimmed by 3 bases and 3 bases, with 18 bases remaining between them. The germline V gene has CDR1 SGHVT and CDR2 SQSDAQ.

The clonotype was recovered from a middle-aged woman with acute or convalescent COVID-19. This chain joins TRBV7-4 and TRBJ1-5; D possibly corresponds to TRBD1 (6 bases). The source material was peripheral blood. The CDR3 sequence is CASSFFGTGGSNQPQHF. CDR3 nucleotides: TGTGCCAGCAGCTTCTTCGGTACTGGGGGCTCCAATCAGCCCCAGCATTTT.